Below are 28 T cell receptor beta chains sequenced from a single sample in a study of neurological immune-mediated disorders. From the 5' RACE reads, TCRdb called clonotypes with MiXCR, one entry per CDR3 protein. The sample holds almost 30,000 distinct CDR3 sequences, about 12% seen once. The sample taken for sequencing was PBMCs. These receptors were collected from a woman aged 60-75 years in good health.

This clonotype was observed at least ten times. CDR3 region: CASSLAHRNTIYF. The CDR3 DNA reads as TGTGCCAGCAGCTTAGCCCACAGAAACACCATATATTTT. V and J are TRBV7-2 and TRBJ1-3; D call uncertain. V was pared by 0 bases and J by 5 bases, with 5 bases between. The CDR3 is 13 residues long. Germline CDR1 reads SGHTA; CDR2 reads FQGNSA.

This clonotype was detected ten times or more. V usage is TRBV7-9 and J usage is TRBJ2-6, with D possibly matching TRBD1 (5 bases). Germline lookup yields CDR1 SEHNR and CDR2 FQNEAQ (reference sequence). Trimming took off 7 bases at V and 6 bases at J, with 37 bases between the two ends. The CDR3 runs to 22 residues. The CDR3 loop reads CASTNPLVGTDKTRYEANVLTF. CDR3 DNA sequence: TGTGCCAGCACCAACCCCCTCGTCGGTACGGACAAGACACGCTATGAGGCCAACGTCCTGACTTTC.

This clonotype was seen repeatedly, ten times or more. V gene TRBV10-3 combines with J gene TRBJ1-1, with D hard to call. The length of the CDR3 is 12 residues. The V gene lost 8 bases and the J gene lost 1 base, with 8 bases spanning the gap. Germline V gene data show CDR1 as ENHRY and CDR2 as SYGVKD. The CDR3 spells CAIGPKNTEAFF. In nucleotides, the CDR3 is TGTGCCATCGGGCCAAAGAACACTGAAGCTTTCTTT.

This clonotype was seen repeatedly, ten times or more. The chain is built from TRBV27 and TRBJ1-2, with 10 nucleotides matching TRBD1. Germline CDR1 is MNHEY and CDR2 is SMNVEV (reference sequence). CDR3 length: 18 residues. The V gene end was trimmed by 5 bases and the J gene end by 4 bases; junction bases not matched to a gene: 16. Here the CDR3 DNA reads TGTGCCAGCAGTGCTCTACCGGGACAGGGGACAATTAGCTATGGCTACACCTTC. Translation gives CASSALPGQGTISYGYTF.

This clonotype has at least ten counts. This chain joins TRBV7-6 and TRBJ2-3; 8 nucleotides line up with TRBD2. The CDR3 sequence is 14 residues long. Germline V lookup: CDR1 SGHVS, CDR2 FNYEAQ. The V segment lost 1 base and the J segment 6 bases; nucleotides outside the gene matches: 3. The CDR3 region has the DNA TGTGCCAGCAGCTTAGGAGCGGGGGAGGATACGCAGTATTTT. Its protein is CASSLGAGEDTQYF.

The table lists this clonotype with many counts. V gene TRBV5-6 combines with J gene TRBJ1-2; the D gene is possibly TRBD1 (5 bases). CDR1 SGHDT and CDR2 YYEEEE come from the germline V gene. There are 14 residues in the CDR3. V was trimmed by 0 bases and J by 4 bases, leaving 10 bases between them. In DNA, the CDR3 is TGTGCCAGCAGCTTGGAGGGACTGGTCTATGGCTACACCTTC. Protein: CASSLEGLVYGYTF.

There are many counts of this clonotype. This chain links TRBV5-1 with TRBJ1-5, with 8 bases fitting TRBD1. The CDR3 has 14 amino acids. The V gene's germline CDR1 is SGHRS and CDR2 YFSETQ. With 1 base clipped from V and 5 bases from J, the junction kept 2 bases outside the gene matches. CDR3 residues: CASSLKQGDQPQHF. DNA for the CDR3: TGCGCCAGCAGCTTGAAACAGGGGGATCAGCCCCAGCATTTT. Full variable domain (rest looked up from reference TRBV5-1 and TRBJ1-5): KAGVTQTPRYLIKTRGQQVTLSCSPISGHRSVSWYQQTPGQGLQFLFEYFSETQRNKGNFPGRFSGRQFSNSRSEMNVSTLELGDSALYLCASSLKQGDQPQHFGDGTRLSIL.

Of note for this clonotype: A much larger clone lies one base from this, so it may be a read error. The rearrangement uses TRBV27 and TRBJ2-7; D may be TRBD1 (5 bases). Germline V gives CDR1 MNHEY, CDR2 SMNVEV (reference sequence). The germline V and J ends were trimmed by 4 bases and 1 base, with 17 bases remaining between them. CDR3 size: 16 residues. CDR3 DNA sequence: TGTGCCAGCAGTTCATCCCAGGGTTTATATTCCTACGAGCAGTACTTC. Its translation: CASSSSQGLYSYEQYF.

This clonotype came up many times. The chain joins TRBV9 to TRBJ2-2; D possibly corresponds to TRBD2 (5 bases). The CDR3 consists of 13 residues. The germline V and J ends were trimmed by 0 bases and 5 bases, with 5 bases remaining between them. Germline CDR1 and CDR2: SGDLS and YYNGEE. The CDR3 DNA follows: TGTGCCAGCAGCGTAGCGGGAACCGGGGAGCTGTTTTTT. This sequence encodes CASSVAGTGELFF.

The table lists this clonotype with a count of one. A much larger clone is a single base away; this may be a read error. This chain links TRBV9 with TRBJ2-2; D unresolved. This CDR3 spans 15 amino acids. In germline, CDR1 is SGDLS, CDR2 YYNGEE. With 4 bases removed from V and 3 bases from J, the gap between germline ends came to 13 bases. CDR3 coding DNA: TGTGCCAGCAGCAGTAGCAGGTCGGACACCGGGGAGCTGTTTTTT. This codes for CASSSSRSDTGELFF.

This clonotype was seen at least ten times. The chain joins TRBV18 to TRBJ1-6, with 7 bases that match TRBD1. CDR3 size: 15 residues. V was clipped by 0 bases and J by 7 bases; unmatched bases: 3. CDR1 KGHSH and CDR2 LQKENI come from the germline V gene. In DNA form, the CDR3 reads TGTGCCAGCTCACCACCACAGGGGTACAATTCACCCCTCCACTTT. This sequence encodes CASSPPQGYNSPLHF.

This clonotype was seen many times. The chain employs TRBV12-3 or TRBV12-4 and TRBJ2-2; TRBD1 is a possible D gene (6 bases). The CDR3 runs to 17 residues. The germline V and J ends were trimmed by 3 bases and 6 bases, with 20 bases remaining between them. The DNA of the CDR3 is TGTGCCAGCAGTTTTCGTGGGGGCAGGTTTTACGCCGGGGAGCTGTTTTTT. Translation: CASSFRGGRFYAGELFF.

This clonotype was found many times. The V call is TRBV29-1, the J call TRBJ2-7, with D maybe TRBD1 (5 bases). The germline gives CDR1 SQVTM, CDR2 ANQGSEA. There are 13 residues in the CDR3. Trimming pared 4 bases from V and 6 bases from J, leaving 16 bases between. The CDR3 DNA sequence: TGCAGCGTTGTTTGGGCAGGGTCGGTCGAGCAGTACTTC. This translates into CSVVWAGSVEQYF.

This clonotype was detected many times. This chain connects TRBV7-8 to TRBJ2-3; D is tentatively TRBD1 or TRBD2 (5 bases each). This CDR3 region has 17 residues. Trimming pared 1 base from V and 1 base from J, leaving 15 bases between. Germline V lookup: CDR1 SGHVS, CDR2 FQNEAQ. The CDR3 loop reads CASSLVVPGTGTDTQYF. The CDR3, as DNA: TGTGCCAGCAGCTTAGTAGTTCCGGGGACGGGCACAGATACGCAGTATTTT.

This clonotype showed up many times. The genes are TRBV7-2 and TRBJ2-5, with 7 bases fitting TRBD2. The ends lost 8 bases at V and 3 bases at J; junction bases unmatched: 6. The CDR3 loop spans 13 amino acids. Looked up from germline, CDR1 is SGHTA and CDR2 is FQGNSA. Here the CDR3 reads CASRAAGEETQYF. As DNA, the CDR3 is TGTGCCAGCCGGGCGGCGGGGGAAGAGACCCAGTACTTC.

This clonotype was counted at least ten times. This chain joins TRBV9 and TRBJ1-1; TRBD1 might be the D (6 bases). CDR1 and CDR2 (germline): SGDLS, YYNGEE. The V end was cut by 0 bases, the J end by 3 bases, with 15 bases between. The CDR3 totals 16 residues. CDR3 sequence reads: CASSVDGGQADTEAFF. CDR3 nucleotides: TGTGCCAGCAGCGTAGACGGGGGGCAGGCTGACACTGAAGCTTTCTTT.

The sample holds many counts of this clonotype. The V gene is TRBV24-1, the J gene TRBJ2-2; TRBD1 agrees at 10 bases. Germline V gene sequence: CDR1 KGHDR, CDR2 SFDVKD. V shed 4 bases and J 8 bases; nucleotides not matched to a gene: 9. The CDR3 consists of 16 residues. In DNA, the CDR3 is TGTGCCACCAGTGACCCGGGACAGGGGCCAGGGGGGGAGCTGTTTTTT. Translation: CATSDPGQGPGGELFF.

The chain carries TRBV5-1 and TRBJ1-2; no clear D. The V gene's germline CDR1 is SGHRS and CDR2 YFSETQ. The CDR3 covers 13 residues. V was shortened by 2 bases and J by 8 bases, with 13 bases between the two germline ends. The CDR3 DNA reads TGCGCCAGCAGCTTTCCAGGCCTAAGGGGCTACACCTTC. This sequence encodes CASSFPGLRGYTF.

The gene calls are TRBV20-1 and TRBJ1-5; perhaps TRBD1 as D (5 bases). The ends were cut back, 0 bases at V and 1 base at J, with 16 bases in the middle. The CDR3 spans 17 residues. CDR1 DFQATT and CDR2 SNEGSKA come from the germline V gene (reference sequence). The CDR3, as DNA: TGCAGTGCTAGAGAGGTGCAGGGCTTTGGAAGCAATCAGCCCCAGCATTTT. It yields the protein CSAREVQGFGSNQPQHF.

This clonotype was detected ten times or more. The chain is built from TRBV20-1 and TRBJ1-6, with 8 bases matching TRBD1. J gave up 10 bases and V 0 bases, and 11 bases lay outside the gene matches. Per the germline V gene, CDR1 is DFQATT and CDR2 is SNEGSKA (reference sequence). This CDR3 comprises 16 residues. As DNA, the CDR3 is TGCAGTGCTAGAGATGGGTCCAGGGGGCAGAGGTCACCCCTCCACTTT. Translated: CSARDGSRGQRSPLHF.

The chain joins TRBV7-2 to TRBJ2-7, with TRBD2 identical over 14 bases. The trim removed 8 bases at V and 7 bases at J, leaving 7 bases unmatched. Germline-derived CDR1 and CDR2 are SGHTA and FQGNSA. CDR3 length: 14 residues. CDR3 bases: TGTGCCAGCCGACTAGCGGGAGGGCCGGGTGAGCAGTACTTC. Amino acid sequence: CASRLAGGPGEQYF.

The table lists this clonotype with many counts. The chain recombines TRBV9 with TRBJ2-7, with 7 bases lining up with TRBD1. Germline values: CDR1 SGDLS, CDR2 YYNGEE. Trimming cost V 3 bases and J 4 bases; bases outside gene matches: 7. The CDR3 runs to 14 residues. In nucleotides, the CDR3 is TGTGCCAGCAGCGCGGGGACAGAAGTTTACGAGCAGTACTTC. Residues: CASSAGTEVYEQYF.

This clonotype was recorded many times. The chain recombines TRBV24-1 with TRBJ1-1; no clear D. The CDR3 has 17 residues. The V and J ends lost 3 bases and 1 base respectively, with 17 bases between them. CDR1 and CDR2 from the germline V gene are KGHDR and SFDVKD. CDR3 in DNA: TGTGCCACCAGTGATCCACCGAAAAGGGATCGGAACACTGAAGCTTTCTTT. Amino acids: CATSDPPKRDRNTEAFF.

Relative to its sample, this clonotype is medium-sized. This rearrangement joins TRBV7-2 to TRBJ2-1; D perhaps matches TRBD1 (6 bases). The CDR3 spans 15 residues. Germline V gene lookup returns CDR1 SGHTA and CDR2 FQGNSA. V lost 5 bases to trimming and J lost 5 bases, with 16 bases between them. The CDR3 DNA reads TGTGCCAGCAGCCCCGTACAGGGAGCCGACAATGAGCAGTTCTTC. This codes for CASSPVQGADNEQFF. The entire variable domain, with the rest obtained from reference TRBV7-2 and TRBJ2-1, is as follows: GAGVSQSPSNKVTEKGKDVELRCDPISGHTALYWYRQSLGQGLEFLIYFQGNSAPDKSGLPSDRFSAERTGGSVSTLTIQRTQQEDSAVYLCASSPVQGADNEQFFGPGTRLTVL.

This clonotype appeared a few times. The chain combines TRBV12-3 or TRBV12-4 with TRBJ2-7, with TRBD2 identical over 8 bases. This CDR3 comprises 12 residues. V shed 4 bases and J 4 bases; nucleotides not matched to a gene: 0. In DNA form, the CDR3 reads TGTGCCAGCAGTTCGGGGGGGTACGAGCAGTACTTC. Translating gives CASSSGGYEQYF.

Regarding this clonotype: Germline is not matched at one junction end, which may reflect a read error. CDR3: CVSLERPLRGREKYF. CDR3 nucleotide sequence: TGTGTCAGCCTAGAACGCCCTCTAAGGGGGCGCGAGAAGTACTTC. The chain links TRBV2 to TRBJ2-7; TRBD1 aligns across 7 bases. Germline CDR1 reads SNHLY; CDR2 reads FYNNEI. This CDR3 comprises 15 residues.

This clonotype was observed many times. This sequence joins TRBV14 and TRBJ2-1; TRBD2 might be the D (6 bases). Germline V gives CDR1 SGHDN, CDR2 FVKESK. V was shortened by 1 base and J by 2 bases, with 6 bases between the two germline ends. The CDR3 totals 14 residues. The CDR3 DNA follows: TGTGCCAGCAGCCAAGCGGGGGCCTACAATGAGCAGTTCTTC. Its translation: CASSQAGAYNEQFF.

This clonotype was counted ten times or more. This chain joins TRBV10-3 and TRBJ2-1; no reliable D call. Germline-derived CDR1 and CDR2 are ENHRY and SYGVKD. V gave up 3 bases and J gave up 8 bases, with 11 bases separating them. CDR3 length: 13 residues. This chain's CDR3 is CAISEKPWDEQFF. The DNA of the CDR3 is TGTGCCATCAGTGAAAAGCCCTGGGATGAGCAGTTCTTC.